The 18 T cell receptor beta chains in this list originate from one sample, sequenced in a study of T cells in women clearing cervical HPV infection. Produced via immunoSEQ multiplex PCR; TCRdb's table is partial and in-frame only. This listing includes fewer than 30,000 clones. Material for sequencing was blood buffy coat. Source of these receptors: a woman aged 18 to 75 with a cervical HPV16 infection that either progressed to CIN3+ or cleared (not recorded which).

Remarks on this clone: The read ends 3 residues before the CDR3 terminus; that terminus is restored from the germline J gene. The rearrangement joins TRBV7-2 to TRBJ2-1; D perhaps matches TRBD2 (7 bases). This CDR3 is built from 15 residues. Trimming left V 8 bases short and J 3 bases short, with 17 bases between. CDR1 is SGHTA, CDR2 FQGNSA, per germline. CDR3 loop: CASRGGGPFYNEQFF. The CDR3 bases that were read are TGTGCCAGCCGAGGGGGGGGTCCCTTCTACAATGAG.

Comment on this clone: With the read ending 3 residues before the CDR3 end, the germline J gene is used to fill in that end. The chain has TRBV7-9 and TRBJ2-7; D call uncertain. Germline V lookup: CDR1 SEHNR, CDR2 FQNEAQ (reference sequence). The CDR3 runs to 14 residues. V was shortened by 1 base and J by 0 bases, with 7 bases between the two germline ends. CDR3 in amino acids: CASSLGHRSYEQYF. The part of the CDR3 DNA that was read is TGTGCCAGCAGCTTAGGACACCGCTCCTACGAG.

To note about this clone: The CDR3 is cut off 3 residues early in the read; its end comes from the germline J gene. Other DNA sequences in this sample translate to the same CDR3. The V call is TRBV2, the J call TRBJ1-5, with D possibly TRBD1 on 6 matching bases. The CDR3 has 18 amino acids. Germline V gene lookup returns CDR1 SNHLY and CDR2 FYNNEI. Trimming took off 2 bases at V and 5 bases at J, with 22 bases between the two ends. The DNA read from the CDR3 is TGTGCCAGCAGTGAAAGAGAGCTCCGGGACACCATTTATCAGCCC. Protein: CASSERELRDTIYQP. The whole CDR3 sequence is CASSERELRDTIYQPQHF.

As regards this clone: The read falls 3 residues short of the CDR3 end, and the missing part is taken from the germline J gene. J is TRBJ2-4 and V is TRBV7-2; 8 bases match TRBD2. CDR3 length: 14 residues. V lost 3 bases, J lost 7 bases, and 5 bases stayed unmatched. Per the germline V gene, CDR1 is SGHTA and CDR2 is FQGNSA. The sequenced CDR3 bases are TGTGCCAGCAGCTTCGGGGGGGCATGGAACATT. Its protein product is CASSFGGAWNI. The entire CDR3 is CASSFGGAWNIQYF.

As to this clone: The sequence runs out 3 residues before the end of the CDR3; the remainder is reconstructed from the germline J gene. The chain has TRBV5-1 and TRBJ2-1, with 11 bases lining up with TRBD2. V lost 1 base and J lost 0; bases outside the gene matches: 9. The V gene's germline CDR1 is SGHRS and CDR2 YFSETQ. This CDR3 has 19 amino acids. The CDR3 reads CASSLPTSGSPRSYNEQFF. CDR3 DNA, as far as it was read: TGCGCCAGCAGCTTGCCCACTAGCGGGAGCCCCCGCTCCTACAATGAG.

To note about this clone: Sequencing ends 3 residues short of the CDR3 end; the germline J gene provides the rest. Other nucleotide sequences from this sample produce the same CDR3. The rearrangement uses TRBV7-8 and TRBJ2-7; D is uncertain. From germline, CDR1 is SGHVS and CDR2 FQNEAQ. The germline V and J ends were trimmed by 5 bases and 1 base, with 18 bases remaining between them. This CDR3 spans 16 amino acids. The CDR3 bases that were read are TGTGCCAGCAGCCTAGGAAGGGCCTCGACATCCTACGAG. This encodes CASSLGRASTSYE. The CDR3 reads in full as CASSLGRASTSYEQYF.

Note on this clone: Read coverage stops 3 residues before the CDR3 terminus; the germline J gene supplies the remainder. This sequence joins TRBV19 and TRBJ1-4; 7 bases line up with TRBD1. J lost 8 bases, V lost 6 bases, and 12 bases had no gene match. The length of the CDR3 is 15 residues. Germline V gene sequence: CDR1 LNHDA, CDR2 SQIVND (reference sequence). CDR3 loop: CASSNSRGPGEKLFF. CDR3 DNA (partial): TGTGCCAGTAGCAATTCGAGGGGGCCGGGGGAAAAA.

Of note for this clone: The sequence runs out 3 residues before the end of the CDR3; the remainder is reconstructed from the germline J gene. The J gene is TRBJ1-4, the V gene TRBV18; D is perhaps TRBD1 (5 bases). The CDR3 has 15 amino acids. Germline-derived CDR1 and CDR2 are KGHSH and LQKENI. The sequenced part of the CDR3 DNA is TGTGCCAGCTCACCACTGCCTTCTGGGGCCAACGTA. It translates to CASSPLPSGANV. The whole CDR3 protein is CASSPLPSGANVLFF.

On this clone: The sequence runs out 3 residues before the end of the CDR3; the remainder is reconstructed from the germline J gene. The rearrangement uses TRBV7-9 and TRBJ1-2; 8 nucleotides agree with TRBD1. This CDR3 has 13 amino acids. Germline V lookup: CDR1 SEHNR, CDR2 FQNEAQ (reference sequence). The sequenced CDR3 bases are TGTGCCAGCAGCGCACGACAGGGGAAAGGC. It is translated as CASSARQGKG. The whole CDR3 sequence is CASSARQGKGYTF.

A note on this clone: The read finishes 3 residues shy of the CDR3 end, and the germline J gene is used to complete it. The J gene is TRBJ2-5, the V gene TRBV19; 13 nucleotides agree with TRBD2. V shed 10 bases and J 5 bases; nucleotides not matched to a gene: 10. Germline CDR1 LNHDA, CDR2 SQIVND (reference sequence). The CDR3 has 15 amino acids. The covered CDR3 bases are TGTGCCACCCAGGAGGGACTAGCGGGACGGGAGACC. It specifies CATQEGLAGRET. The CDR3 as a whole reads CATQEGLAGRETQYF.

Concerning this clone: The CDR3 end lies 3 residues beyond the end of the read and is filled in from the germline J gene. The chain uses TRBV7-8 and TRBJ2-7, with D unresolved. CDR3 length equals 14 residues. V shed 2 bases and J shed 0 bases, with 8 bases lying between them. The germline gives CDR1 SGHVS, CDR2 FQNEAQ. Incomplete CDR3 DNA: TGTGCCAGCAGCTTATCCGCACACTCCTACGAG. Translation: CASSLSAHSYE. The CDR3 in full is CASSLSAHSYEQYF.

The chain's CDR3 is CASSFAQEKLFF. The part of the CDR3 DNA that was read is TGTGCCAGCAGCTTTGCACAGGAAAAA. This rearrangement joins TRBV7-9 to TRBJ1-4; D unresolved. The read ends 3 residues before the CDR3 terminus; that terminus is restored from the germline J gene. CDR1 is SEHNR, CDR2 FQNEAQ, per germline (reference sequence). The CDR3 consists of 12 residues. V was cut by 3 bases and J by 8 bases, with 7 bases left in between.

About this clone: Coverage ceases 3 residues before the CDR3 finishes, and the germline J gene fills in the end. This chain joins TRBV12-3 or TRBV12-4 and TRBJ1-5, with D uncertain. The CDR3 contains 15 residues. The V end lost 1 base, the J end lost 5 bases, and 12 bases lay between the germline ends. Incomplete CDR3 DNA: TGTGCCAGCAGTTTAGGGCTACAGCCTGATCAGCCC. This translates into CASSLGLQPDQP. The full CDR3 protein is CASSLGLQPDQPQHF.

As for this clone: The read ends 3 residues shy of where the CDR3 ends; the end is completed using the germline J gene. The gene calls are TRBV5-1 and TRBJ1-4, with D maybe TRBD1 (5 bases). Germline CDR1 is SGHRS and CDR2 is YFSETQ. The CDR3 is 15 amino acids. The DNA read from the CDR3 is TGCGCCAGCAGGGCCCAACAGGACCTTAATTCACCA. Translated: CASRAQQDLNSP. The CDR3, in full, reads CASRAQQDLNSPLFF.

Of note for this clone: The read ends 3 residues before the CDR3 terminus; that terminus is restored from the germline J gene. V and J are TRBV7-9 and TRBJ1-2; 7 positions match TRBD1. Looked up from germline, CDR1 is SEHNR and CDR2 is FQNEAQ (reference sequence). This CDR3 region has 14 residues. The CDR3 DNA, read in part, is TGTGCCAGCAGCTCAGGGACAGCTCACTACGAC. It encodes CASSSGTAHYD. Given in full, the CDR3 is CASSSGTAHYDYTF. Drawing the rest from reference TRBV7-9 and TRBJ1-2, the complete variable domain is DTGVSQNPRHKITKRGQNVTFRCDPISEHNRLYWYRQTLGQGPEFLTYFQNEAQLEKSRLLSDRFSAERPKGSFSTLEIQRTEQGDSAMYLCASSSGTAHYDYTFGSGTRLTVV.

About this clone: The read stops 3 residues short of the end of the CDR3; the missing end is completed from the germline J gene. This chain links TRBV20-1 with TRBJ1-5; D perhaps matches TRBD1 (6 bases). CDR1 DFQATT and CDR2 SNEGSKA come from the germline V gene (reference sequence). V gave up 4 bases and J gave up 4 bases, with 11 bases separating them. This CDR3 has 13 residues. The DNA read from the CDR3 is TGCAGTGCTATTCCAGGGGCGAATCAGCCC. Translation gives CSAIPGANQP. The complete CDR3 sequence is CSAIPGANQPQHF.

Turning to this clone: The CDR3 end lies 3 residues beyond the end of the read and is filled in from the germline J gene. The J gene is TRBJ2-2, the V gene TRBV7-6; a weak D match, TRBD2 (6 bases). Germline values: CDR1 SGHVS, CDR2 FNYEAQ. This CDR3 comprises 15 residues. Partial CDR3 DNA: TGTGCCAGCAGCTTATTCGGAGGGGAAGCCAACGTG. Translating gives CASSLFGGEANV. The CDR3 reads in full as CASSLFGGEANVLFF.

About this clone: The read ends 3 residues shy of where the CDR3 ends; the end is completed using the germline J gene. J is TRBJ1-1 and V is TRBV7-2, with TRBD1 matching over 7 bases. CDR1 is SGHTA, CDR2 FQGNSA, per germline. The CDR3 contains 14 residues. Unmatched junction bases numbered 7, after V lost 6 bases and J lost 3 bases. CDR3 amino acids: CASRPYTGDTEAFF. Incomplete CDR3 DNA: TGTGCCAGCAGACCATACACAGGGGACACTGAA. The entire variable domain, with the rest obtained from reference TRBV7-2 and TRBJ1-1, is as follows: GAGVSQSPSNKVTEKGKDVELRCDPISGHTALYWYRQSLGQGLEFLIYFQGNSAPDKSGLPSDRFSAERTGGSVSTLTIQRTQQEDSAVYLCASRPYTGDTEAFFGQGTRLTVV.